This passage covers 29 T cell receptor beta chains from one sample sequenced in a study of T cell clusters in autoimmune cytopenias. One tube held mixed TRB-A and TRB-B primer pools for touch-down PCR. TCRdb reanalyzed the multiplex PCR reads and collapses them to one entry per CDR3 protein, without DNA. Recorded for this sample: about 8,100 distinct CDR3 sequences. TRB amplification used approximately 0.25 ug of peripheral blood genomic DNA. Material for sequencing was peripheral blood. All receptors come from a human donor with an autoimmune cytopenia or autoimmune hepatitis (not recorded which).

The V gene is TRBV5-6, the J gene TRBJ1-1; the TCRdb D gene call, TRBD1, has no DNA to confirm it. Germline assignment: CDR1 SGHDT and CDR2 YYEEEE. This CDR3 is 13 amino acids long. This CDR3 reads CASSLGQDTEAFF.

This clonotype registers medium-sized by frequency. The V and J genes are TRBV18 and TRBJ1-6; without DNA, the TCRdb call of TRBD1 cannot be checked. Germline CDR1 is KGHSH and CDR2 is LQKENI. The CDR3 is made up of 14 amino acids. The CDR3 protein is CASSPTGLGSPLHF.

J is TRBJ1-4 and V is TRBV12-3 or TRBV12-4; the TCRdb call, TRBD1, lacks DNA for checking. The CDR3 covers 18 residues. The CDR3 sequence: CASSSSRGGIATNEKLFF.

V usage is TRBV30 and J usage is TRBJ2-5; TCRdb selects TRBD2, and the lack of DNA leaves this call unchecked. CDR1 is GTSNPN, CDR2 SVGIG, per germline (reference sequence). This CDR3 contains 15 residues. The CDR3 reads CAWGRLAGGQETQYF. Full variable domain (outside the CDR3, taken from reference TRBV30 and TRBJ2-5): SQTIHQWPATLVQPVGSPLSLECTVEGTSNPNLYWYRQAAGRGLQLLFYSVGIGQISSEVPQNLSASRPQDRQFILSSKKLLLSDSGFYLCAWGRLAGGQETQYFGPGTRLLVL.

This chain uses TRBV12-3 or TRBV12-4 with TRBJ2-1; TCRdb gives TRBD1 as the D gene, but with no DNA this cannot be confirmed. The CDR3 spans 15 residues. The CDR3 protein is CASTQEQGNGNEQFF.

This clonotype shows up as medium-sized (0.01 to 0.1%) by frequency. This chain joins TRBV19 and TRBJ2-3; with no DNA, the TCRdb D assignment of TRBD1 cannot be verified. The CDR3 length is 14 residues. CDR1 and CDR2 (germline): LNHDA, SQIVND (reference sequence). The chain's CDR3 is CATWDRGRTDTQYF.

The chain recombines TRBV6-5 with TRBJ2-2. In germline, CDR1 is MNHEY, CDR2 SVGAGI. This CDR3 comprises 14 residues. The CDR3: CASSYGQALGELFF.

The chain employs TRBV12-3 or TRBV12-4 and TRBJ2-3; the TCRdb D gene call, TRBD1, has no DNA to confirm it. The CDR3 runs to 17 residues. CDR3 sequence reads: CASTDGTKEFGADTQYF.

This clonotype is identified as medium-sized from frequency. The chain is built from TRBV6-5 and TRBJ2-2; TCRdb indicates TRBD1, and absent DNA this call remains unverified. CDR1 and CDR2 from the germline V gene are MNHEY and SVGAGI. This CDR3 has 15 amino acids. CDR3 amino acids: CASSYKTGGTGELFF.

The V call is TRBV5-1, the J call TRBJ2-2. Germline V lookup: CDR1 SGHRS, CDR2 YFSETQ. The CDR3 consists of 16 residues. The CDR3 protein is CASSLGSSSNTGELFF.

The chain is built from TRBV7-6 and TRBJ2-7. There are 14 residues in the CDR3. Germline CDR1 SGHVS, CDR2 FNYEAQ. The CDR3 loop reads CASSELDGTYEQYF. Drawing the rest from reference TRBV7-6 and TRBJ2-7, the complete variable domain is GAGVSQSPRYKVTKRGQDVALRCDPISGHVSLYWYRQALGQGPEFLTYFNYEAQQDKSGLPNDRFSAERPEGSISTLTIQRTEQRDSAMYRCASSELDGTYEQYFGPGTRLTVT.

The rearrangement links TRBV18 to TRBJ1-4. This CDR3 has 15 residues. Germline assignment: CDR1 KGHSH and CDR2 LQKENI. The chain's CDR3 is CASSPKGATNEKLFF.

This clonotype counts as medium-sized by frequency. The chain recombines TRBV18 with TRBJ2-7; TCRdb lists TRBD2, though no DNA is available to test this call. Germline lookup yields CDR1 KGHSH and CDR2 LQKENI. This CDR3 is 12 amino acids long. The CDR3 here is CASSLEANEQYF.

This clonotype registers medium-sized by frequency. The CDR3 here is CASSSGNTIYF. This chain connects TRBV7-9 to TRBJ1-3. CDR3 size: 11 residues. Germline lookup yields CDR1 SEHNR and CDR2 FQNEAQ (reference sequence).

Considering frequency, this clonotype is medium-sized (0.01 to 0.1%). The chain links TRBV27 to TRBJ1-4; TCRdb indicates TRBD1, and absent DNA this call remains unverified. CDR3 length: 14 residues. Germline loops: CDR1 MNHEY, CDR2 SMNVEV (reference sequence). The CDR3 here is CASSLQGVGEKLFF.

The CDR3 sequence: CASSLSPTSGGQETQYF. The rearrangement links TRBV5-1 to TRBJ2-5; TCRdb's D call of TRBD2 is untestable without DNA. Germline lookup yields CDR1 SGHRS and CDR2 YFSETQ. This CDR3 contains 17 residues.

Frequency places this clonotype as medium-sized (0.01 to 0.1%). The V gene is TRBV6-5, the J gene TRBJ1-6; TCRdb's D gene call, TRBD1, goes unchecked for lack of DNA. This CDR3 spans 14 amino acids. Germline CDR1 is MNHEY and CDR2 is SVGAGI. CDR3: CASSPGQGNSPLHF.

Judged by frequency, this clonotype is medium-sized. The chain combines TRBV30 with TRBJ2-5; TCRdb selects TRBD1, and the lack of DNA leaves this call unchecked. This CDR3 has 14 residues. The germline gives CDR1 GTSNPN, CDR2 SVGIG (reference sequence). This CDR3 reads CAWSVGGPRETQYF.

The CDR3 loop reads CAWMGRESNEKLFF. V gene TRBV30 combines with J gene TRBJ1-4; checking the TCRdb D call of TRBD1 is not possible without DNA. The germline CDR1 and CDR2 sequences are GTSNPN and SVGIG (reference sequence). This CDR3 is built from 14 residues.

This clonotype registers medium-sized by frequency. This chain uses TRBV4-3 with TRBJ2-7; the TCRdb D gene call, TRBD2, has no DNA to confirm it. CDR1 and CDR2 (germline): LGHNA, YSLEER. This CDR3 has 13 amino acids. CDR3 in amino acids: CASSAGLLYEQYF.

The chain joins TRBV12-3 or TRBV12-4 to TRBJ1-1; absent DNA, TCRdb's TRBD1 call cannot be checked. This CDR3 is built from 16 residues. Here the CDR3 reads CASSRTAASMNTEAFF.

The chain carries TRBV7-2 and TRBJ2-1; the D call of TRBD2 rests on TCRdb alone, since no DNA is present to check it. CDR3 length: 12 residues. The germline V gene encodes CDR1 SGHTA and CDR2 FQGNSA. The CDR3 here is CASSFSGGVQFF.

This sequence joins TRBV5-6 and TRBJ1-5. The CDR3 spans 16 residues. The germline gives CDR1 SGHDT, CDR2 YYEEEE. CDR3 in amino acids: CASSSQWIEGNQPQHF.

The V call is TRBV5-6, the J call TRBJ2-3; checking the TCRdb D call of TRBD2 is not possible without DNA. The CDR3 consists of 16 residues. The germline V gene has CDR1 SGHDT and CDR2 YYEEEE. The CDR3 sequence is CASSSRLARGTDTQYF.

This clonotype is deemed medium-sized by its frequency. The genes are TRBV29-1 and TRBJ1-1; TCRdb selects TRBD1, and the lack of DNA leaves this call unchecked. The CDR3 sequence is 15 residues long. The germline V gene has CDR1 SQVTM and CDR2 ANQGSEA. Here the CDR3 reads CSVGYGGPRYTEAFF. Variable domain in full (rest from reference TRBV29-1 and TRBJ1-1): SAVISQKPSRDICQRGTSLTIQCQVDSQVTMMFWYRQQPGQSLTLIATANQGSEATYESGFVIDKFPISRPNLTFSTLTVSNMSPEDSSIYLCSVGYGGPRYTEAFFGQGTRLTVV.

This clonotype is called medium-sized based on its frequency. The V call is TRBV29-1, the J call TRBJ2-1; the D call of TRBD1 rests on TCRdb alone, since no DNA is present to check it. This CDR3 has 14 amino acids. The V gene's germline CDR1 is SQVTM and CDR2 ANQGSEA. This chain's CDR3 is CSVEGLDRGGEQFF.

This clonotype is medium-sized by frequency. The CDR3 reads CASSPLLAGSDTQYF. V gene TRBV18 combines with J gene TRBJ2-3; TCRdb designates TRBD2, a call that cannot be tested without DNA. Germline assignment: CDR1 KGHSH and CDR2 LQKENI. The CDR3 is 15 amino acids.

This clonotype is medium-sized by frequency. The rearrangement joins TRBV18 to TRBJ2-3; TCRdb names TRBD1, which stays unverified in the absence of DNA. Germline CDR1 and CDR2: KGHSH and LQKENI. The CDR3 is made up of 14 amino acids. CDR3 residues: CASSGQGASDTQYF.

V usage is TRBV7-9 and J usage is TRBJ2-1; TCRdb picks TRBD1, but there is no DNA to check that call. Germline CDR1 SEHNR, CDR2 FQNEAQ (reference sequence). CDR3 length: 17 residues. The CDR3 loop is CASSLGTGPRVYNEQFF.